The present entry profiles one TCR beta chain with its context. The target antigen is unknown. TCRdb ran MiXCR on the RT-PCR reads and lists one entry per CDR3 protein. The data contain 650,000 to 800,000 distinct CDR3 sequences, around 14% of them singletons. This sample was taken from a study of response to subunit inactivated influenza vaccine. Findings of the study overall: The authors put forward the suggestion that each seasonal influenza vaccination may bring in only a limited number of new T cells.

With V trimmed by 0 bases and J by 3 bases, 13 bases remained unmatched. This CDR3 is 18 amino acids long. CDR1 and CDR2 from the germline V gene are MNHEY and SVGAGI. The sample here was PBMCs from blood, taken less than 15 days before vaccination. This clonotype was obtained from a man between 45 and 60 years old who received an inactivated influenza vaccine. The chain employs TRBV6-5 and TRBJ2-7; 8 bases fit TRBD2. The CDR3 is CASSYSMSVLADIYEQYF. Here the CDR3 DNA reads TGTGCCAGCAGTTACTCGATGTCAGTACTAGCGGACATCTACGAGCAGTACTTC.